Listed below are T cell receptor beta chains from one sample, sequenced in a study of healthy donors' naive CD4 and CD8 T cells. A single record per CDR3 protein comes from TCRdb applying MiXCR to the reads. The table has some 190,000 distinct CDR3 sequences, under 85% seen once. Sequenced sample: naive CD4+ and CD8+ T cells sorted from blood, pooled from several donors. The receptors were sampled from a pool of human donors in good health; the sample pools cells from several healthy donors. The CDR3 runs from the conserved cysteine through the conserved F or W. D genes are given only for firm matches. Some rows have no size entry. The others give once, few or many, or a class for an expanded clone.

clone size	V gene	D gene	J gene	CDR3 DNA	CDR3 protein
few	TRBV7-8	.	TRBJ2-1	TGTGCCAGCAGCTTAGATCCGAGGGCTTCCAATGAGCAGTTCTTC	CASSLDPRASNEQFF
.	TRBV18	.	TRBJ2-7	TGTGCCAGCTCACCCGGACAAACCTACGAGCAGTACTTC	CASSPGQTYEQYF
.	TRBV13	TRBD1	TRBJ1-2	TGTGCCAGCAGCGCAGACAGGGATGAAGATGGCTACACCTTC	CASSADRDEDGYTF
few	TRBV27	TRBD1	TRBJ2-7	TGTGCCAGCAGTTTTTCGGGACAGGGCTACGAGCAGTACTTC	CASSFSGQGYEQYF
.	TRBV19	.	TRBJ1-1	TGTGCCAGTAGTATTGTCGGGTTAAGGTCGGACACTGAAGCTTTCTTT	CASSIVGLRSDTEAFF
.	TRBV27	TRBD1	TRBJ1-1	TGTGCCAGCAGTCCAGGGACAGGGGCGAACACTGAAGCTTTCTTT	CASSPGTGANTEAFF
.	TRBV20-1	.	TRBJ2-1	TGCAGTGCTAGGTTTAGCAATTACAATGAGCAGTTCTTC	CSARFSNYNEQFF
.	TRBV12-3/TRBV12-4	TRBD2	TRBJ2-3	TGTGCCAGCAGTCCCTGGGAGACTAGCGGGACGGAAGATACGCAGTATTTT	CASSPWETSGTEDTQYF
medium-sized	TRBV7-8	TRBD1	TRBJ2-1	TGTGCCAGCAGCCTCGGGACAGGGACCTACAATGAGCAGTTCTTC	CASSLGTGTYNEQFF
.	TRBV11-3	.	TRBJ1-1	TGTGCCAGCAGCTTATCCGGGGGGAACACTGAAGCTTTCTTT	CASSLSGGNTEAFF
.	TRBV4-2	.	TRBJ2-7	TGTGCCAGCAGCCGGGAGGACGATTCCTACGAGCAGTACTTC	CASSREDDSYEQYF
.	TRBV19	TRBD1	TRBJ1-1	TGTGCCAGTAGCCGCGACAGGGGGCCCACTGAAGCTTTCTTT	CASSRDRGPTEAFF
.	TRBV5-1	.	TRBJ1-1	TGCGCCAGCAGCTTCATTCAGGGGAGCACTGAAGCTTTCTTT	CASSFIQGSTEAFF
.	TRBV6-5	TRBD2	TRBJ2-7	TGTGCCAGCAGTTACCCGGGACTAGATTACGAGCAGTACTTC	CASSYPGLDYEQYF
.	TRBV5-1	TRBD1	TRBJ1-1	TGCGCCAGCAGCCCACAACAGGGGATGAACACTGAAGCTTTCTTT	CASSPQQGMNTEAFF
.	TRBV6-5	TRBD1	TRBJ2-7	TGTGCCAGCAGTTACCCAAGGCCCGGACAGGGCACCTACGAGCAGTACTTC	CASSYPRPGQGTYEQYF
.	TRBV27	.	TRBJ2-7	TGTGCCAGCAGTCCCCCCGAACGACGTCAGGAGCAGTACTTC	CASSPPERRQEQYF
.	TRBV13	TRBD2	TRBJ2-7	TGTGCCAGCAGCTCTGGACTAGCGGGAGGGATCGAGCAGTACTTC	CASSSGLAGGIEQYF
.	TRBV29-1	.	TRBJ2-3	TGCAGCGTTGAATACAGCAGAAGCACAGATACGCAGTATTTT	CSVEYSRSTDTQYF
few	TRBV29-1	.	TRBJ2-7	TGCAGCGTGTCGGGGACCTACGAGCAGTACTTC	CSVSGTYEQYF
few	TRBV29-1	.	TRBJ2-2	TGCAGCGTTGAGCCTCACCCGAACACCGGGGAGCTGTTTTTT	CSVEPHPNTGELFF
.	TRBV6-6	TRBD1	TRBJ2-6	TGTGCCAGCAGTAACCGACAGGGGTCTGGGGCCAACGTCCTGACTTTC	CASSNRQGSGANVLTF
many	TRBV6-5	TRBD1	TRBJ2-7	TGTGCCAGCAGCCCCGGACAGGGGGCCTACGAGCAGTACTTC	CASSPGQGAYEQYF
.	TRBV29-1	.	TRBJ2-2	TGCAGCGTGACGCGGGACCGAACGAACACCGGGGAGCTGTTTTTT	CSVTRDRTNTGELFF
.	TRBV29-1	TRBD2	TRBJ2-1	TGCAGCGTTGTAGGCCTAGCGGGGGCCGATGAGCAGTTCTTC	CSVVGLAGADEQFF
.	TRBV12-5	.	TRBJ2-2	TGTGCTAGTGCCCGTAATAGCGGGGAGCTGTTTTTT	CASARNSGELFF
.	TRBV19	.	TRBJ1-5	TGTGCCAGTAGTATCTGGGACAGCAATCAGCCCCAGCATTTT	CASSIWDSNQPQHF
.	TRBV12-3/TRBV12-4	.	TRBJ1-1	TGTGCCAGCAGTTTGTCCCCAGAGAACACTGAAGCTTTCTTT	CASSLSPENTEAFF
once	TRBV20-1	.	TRBJ1-2	TGCAGTGCTCGAACCCGGACAGCCTACTATGGCTACACCTTC	CSARTRTAYYGYTF
.	TRBV5-1	.	TRBJ2-3	TGCGCCAGCAGCTCGGTAGGGGTTTTAGATACGCAGTATTTT	CASSSVGVLDTQYF
few	TRBV19	.	TRBJ1-2	TGTGCCAGTAGTTTGACAGTGGTCTATGGCTACACCTTC	CASSLTVVYGYTF
few	TRBV20-1	.	TRBJ2-1	TGCAGTGCTAGAGCTAAGCGGATAAAGGGTCAGATTAACTTCAGCTCCTACAATGAGCAGTTCTTC	CSARAKRIKGQINFSSYNEQFF
.	TRBV12-3/TRBV12-4	TRBD2	TRBJ2-1	TGTGCCAGCAGGAAGGCAGCGGGAAACAATGAGCAGTTCTTC	CASRKAAGNNEQFF
.	TRBV27	TRBD2	TRBJ2-5	TGTGCCAGCAGTCGAGGACTAGCGGACCCCAGTGAGACCCAGTACTTC	CASSRGLADPSETQYF
.	TRBV6-6	TRBD1	TRBJ2-2	TGTGCCAGCAGGGCCGGGACAGGGAACACCGGGGAGCTGTTTTTT	CASRAGTGNTGELFF
few	TRBV29-1	.	TRBJ2-7	TGCAGCGTTGAAGAATCGGATTACGAGCAGTACTTC	CSVEESDYEQYF
.	TRBV20-1	.	TRBJ2-5	TGCAGTGCTAGAGCCCCACAGGAAGGGACCCAGTACTTC	CSARAPQEGTQYF
.	TRBV29-1	TRBD1	TRBJ1-1	TGCAGCGTCACGGGACAGCTGAACACTGAAGCTTTCTTT	CSVTGQLNTEAFF
once	TRBV10-3	.	TRBJ2-7	TGTGCCATCAGTGAGAGCCAGCAGAGCTCCTACGAGCAGTACTTC	CAISESQQSSYEQYF
.	TRBV27	.	TRBJ1-5	TGTGCCAGCAAAGGTGCAGAGTACAATCAGCCCCAGCATTTT	CASKGAEYNQPQHF
.	TRBV5-4	TRBD2	TRBJ2-1	TGTGCCAGCAGCTTGGAACTAGCGGAGTACAATGAGCAGTTCTTC	CASSLELAEYNEQFF
once	TRBV5-1	.	TRBJ2-5	TGTGCCAGCAGCGGGACAGACCAAGAGGCCCAGTACTTC	CASSGTDQEAQYF
.	TRBV29-1	.	TRBJ2-7	TGCAGCGCTGGCAGTGGCCTAGCGGAGCAGTACTTC	CSAGSGLAEQYF
few	TRBV5-1	.	TRBJ2-1	TGCGCCAGCAGCTCCGCAAGGTGGGAGCACAATGAGCAGTTCTTC	CASSSARWEHNEQFF
.	TRBV27	.	TRBJ2-7	TGTGCCAGCAGTTTAGACTACCAGAGCTCCTACGAGCAGTACTTC	CASSLDYQSSYEQYF
.	TRBV28	TRBD1	TRBJ1-2	TGTGCCAGCAGTTTTGACAGGGGTTATGGCTACACCTTC	CASSFDRGYGYTF
.	TRBV6-5	.	TRBJ2-1	TGTGCCAGCAGTTACACAGCCCCACAGGCCAATCCCTACAATGAGCAGTTCTTC	CASSYTAPQANPYNEQFF
.	TRBV27	.	TRBJ2-7	TGTGCCAGCAGTTTGGGGGGACCCTCCTACGAGCAGTACTTC	CASSLGGPSYEQYF
.	TRBV29-1	.	TRBJ1-5	TGCAGCGTGGAGACAGCGGGGGATCAGCCCCAGCATTTT	CSVETAGDQPQHF
.	TRBV30	TRBD2	TRBJ2-3	TGTGCCTGGGCGGGAGCGGCGGGCACAGATACGCAGTATTTT	CAWAGAAGTDTQYF
.	TRBV29-1	.	TRBJ1-5	TGCAGCGTTGAGGTGGGCAGGGGCGAACCCCAGCATTTT	CSVEVGRGEPQHF
.	TRBV6-5	.	TRBJ1-3	TGTGCCAGCAGTTACGGGCCAGCAGGGTCGACTGGAAACACCATATATTTT	CASSYGPAGSTGNTIYF
.	TRBV6-2/TRBV6-3	.	TRBJ1-1	TGTGCCAGCAGTTGGGCCAGAATGAACACTGAAGCTTTCTTT	CASSWARMNTEAFF
few	TRBV15	TRBD1	TRBJ2-1	TGTGCCACCAGCAGAGGGGTTCCGGGGACAGGGGATCGTAATGAGCAGTTCTTC	CATSRGVPGTGDRNEQFF
few	TRBV30	.	TRBJ1-5	TGTGCCTGGAGTGTAGACTCCGGGCAGCCCCAGCATTTT	CAWSVDSGQPQHF